The T cell receptor (beta chain) under discussion was sequenced for a study of CD8 T cells in Susac syndrome. Overall study results and limits: TCR sequencing and HLA analysis covered a relatively small number of individuals.

CD8+ and CD4+ blood T cells underwent TCR beta sequencing. In contrast to the negatively isolated CD8+ and CD4+ T cells, TEMRA cells were FACS-enriched. A remark on this clonotype: Its antigen is not identified.

The CDR3 is 10 residues long. Between the trimmed V and J ends, which lost 5 bases and 7 bases, there was a span of 6 bases. In germline, CDR1 is GTSNPN, CDR2 SVGIG (reference sequence). The RNA input was roughly 0.45 to 1 ug, and it was reverse transcribed with random hexamers. Amplification of TCR beta CDR3 spanned 54 Vbeta and 13 Jbeta via immunoSEQ multiplex PCR. TCRdb reprocessed the immunoSEQ multiplex PCR reads with MiXCR, giving one entry per CDR3 protein. The table shows over 130,000 distinct CDR3 sequences, with about 95% occurring only once. This sequence originates from a human donor with multiple sclerosis. This chain connects TRBV30 to TRBJ2-1; D is unresolved. The sequenced material came from CD4+ T cells from PBMCs. The CDR3 protein is CAWLGNEQFF. CDR3 nucleotides: TGTGCCTGGTTGGGGAATGAGCAGTTCTTC.